Following are 18 T cell receptor beta chains from one sample sequenced in a study of blood T cell repertoires in COVID-19. Clones were sequenced by immunoSEQ multiplex PCR, and TCRdb holds only the in-frame ones, with some missing. The profile covers 73,000 or so clones, with 65% to 85% appearing a single time and approximately 5.3% taken by the ten largest. The sequenced sample was peripheral blood. These receptors were taken from a man aged 45-65 years with active COVID-19.

The gene calls are TRBV19 and TRBJ2-3; D unresolved. The CDR3 extends over 15 amino acids. Germline loops: CDR1 LNHDA, CDR2 SQIVND (reference sequence). V was pared by 4 bases and J by 2 bases, with 13 bases between. The CDR3 sequence: CASSTGSSYTDTQYF. DNA of the CDR3: TGTGCCAGTAGTACAGGAAGCAGCTACACAGATACGCAGTATTTT.

The chain uses TRBV29-1 and TRBJ2-1, with 8 nucleotides matching TRBD1. CDR3 length: 15 amino acids. V gave up 4 bases and J gave up 7 bases; unmatched junction bases: 12. Germline V gives CDR1 SQVTM, CDR2 ANQGSEA. This CDR3 is CSVGEWETGENEQFF. CDR3 nucleotide sequence: TGCAGCGTTGGGGAGTGGGAGACAGGGGAGAATGAGCAGTTCTTC.

The chain employs TRBV28 and TRBJ2-2; 13 bases map to TRBD2. CDR3 size: 19 residues. Germline lookup yields CDR1 MDHEN and CDR2 SYDVKM. J was trimmed by 4 bases and V by 6 bases; bases with no gene match: 14. CDR3 protein: CASRRIYTSGRAPTGELFF. The DNA of the CDR3 is TGTGCCAGCAGACGAATATACACTAGCGGGAGGGCCCCCACCGGGGAGCTGTTTTTT.

This chain links TRBV5-4 with TRBJ2-3, with D uncertain. CDR3 length: 14 amino acids. Germline loops: CDR1 SGHNT, CDR2 YYREEE (reference sequence). V gave up 0 bases and J gave up 4 bases, with 9 bases separating them. CDR3 protein: CASSLESASDTQYF. CDR3 bases: TGTGCCAGCAGCTTGGAGAGCGCATCAGATACGCAGTATTTT. Looking up the rest from reference TRBV5-4 and TRBJ2-3 gives the full variable domain: ETGVTQSPTHLIKTRGQQVTLRCSSQSGHNTVSWYQQALGQGPQFIFQYYREEENGRGNFPPRFSGLQFPNYSSELNVNALELDDSALYLCASSLESASDTQYFGPGTRLTVL.

V gene TRBV5-1 combines with J gene TRBJ2-1; 13 bases map to TRBD2. The trim removed 7 bases at V and 5 bases at J, leaving 6 bases unmatched. The CDR3 sequence is 15 residues long. The germline V gene has CDR1 SGHRS and CDR2 YFSETQ. The CDR3 region is CASGLLAGGNNEQFF. CDR3 sequence (DNA): TGCGCCAGCGGTTTACTAGCGGGGGGGAACAATGAGCAGTTCTTC.

To note about this clone: Other DNA sequences in the sample encode the same CDR3. CDR3 loop: CASSGQGAYEQYF. CDR3 in DNA: TGTGCCAGCAGCGGACAGGGTGCCTACGAGCAGTACTTC. The chain combines TRBV9 with TRBJ2-7; TRBD1 matches 7 bases. From germline, CDR1 is SGDLS and CDR2 YYNGEE. The CDR3 sequence is 13 residues long. V was pared by 3 bases and J by 2 bases, with 2 bases of the junction left unmatched.

The CDR3 coding sequence is TGCGCCAGCAGAGGGGGAACCGTCCCCTACAATGAGCAGTTCTTC. Translating it yields CASRGGTVPYNEQFF. The rearrangement uses TRBV5-1 and TRBJ2-1; tentatively, D is TRBD1 (6 bases). Germline-derived CDR1 and CDR2 are SGHRS and YFSETQ. This CDR3 has 15 amino acids. The V gene lost 5 bases and the J gene lost 2 bases, with 14 bases spanning the gap.

This clone came up a few times. This rearrangement joins TRBV4-2 to TRBJ1-1; no clear D. Trimming stripped 0 bases from V and 4 bases from J, with 18 bases between. CDR3 length: 17 amino acids. Germline V CDR1 and CDR2: LGHNA, YNFKEQ. In nucleotides, the CDR3 is TGTGCCAGCAGCCAAGATCGAGGGCATAGAATGCGCACTGAAGCTTTCTTT. This translates into CASSQDRGHRMRTEAFF.

The sample holds one count of this clone. The V call is TRBV7-8, the J call TRBJ2-5; 7 nucleotides match TRBD2. The ends lost 6 bases at V and 1 base at J; junction bases unmatched: 2. The CDR3 totals 13 residues. Germline CDR1 SGHVS, CDR2 FQNEAQ. The CDR3 loop is CASRWTSQETQYF. The CDR3 region has the DNA TGTGCCAGCAGGTGGACTAGCCAAGAGACCCAGTACTTC. Filled out from reference TRBV7-8 and TRBJ2-5, the complete variable domain reads GAGVSQSPRYKVAKRGQDVALRCDPISGHVSLFWYQQALGQGPEFLTYFQNEAQLDKSGLPSDRFFAERPEGSVSTLKIQRTQQEDSAVYLCASRWTSQETQYFGPGTRLLVL.

As for this clone: At one boundary the junction diverges from the germline segment, which might be a read error. The chain is built from TRBV4-1 and TRBJ2-3, with 13 positions matching TRBD2. CDR1 is MGHRA, CDR2 YSYEKL, per germline. This CDR3 is 17 amino acids long. CDR3 nucleotide sequence: TGCGCCAGCAGACAAGGACTAGCGGGGGTTAGCACAGATACGCAGTATTTT. Encoded protein: CASRQGLAGVSTDTQYF.

This clone was observed a few times. The chain combines TRBV7-9 with TRBJ2-7, with 10 bases fitting TRBD2. The trim removed 5 bases at V and 2 bases at J, leaving 6 bases unmatched. CDR1 and CDR2 from the germline V gene are SEHNR and FQNEAQ (reference sequence). This CDR3 has 15 amino acids. The CDR3 DNA reads TGTGCCAGCAGCACCGGGACTAGCGAAACCTACGAGCAGTACTTC. This gives the protein CASSTGTSETYEQYF. Full variable domain (rest looked up from reference TRBV7-9 and TRBJ2-7): DTGVSQNPRHKITKRGQNVTFRCDPISEHNRLYWYRQTLGQGPEFLTYFQNEAQLEKSRLLSDRFSAERPKGSFSTLEIQRTEQGDSAMYLCASSTGTSETYEQYFGPGTRLTVT.

The rearrangement links TRBV4-1 to TRBJ2-5; 10 positions match TRBD2. The junction had 8 bases not matched to a gene; V was cut back by 3 bases and J by 4 bases. This CDR3 contains 16 residues. Germline V lookup: CDR1 MGHRA, CDR2 YSYEKL. The CDR3 DNA follows: TGCGCCAGCAGCCATATCAGCGGGAGGGCCGTAGAGACCCAGTACTTC. Its translation: CASSHISGRAVETQYF.

This clone has more than one count but fewer than ten. This sequence joins TRBV7-9 and TRBJ1-4; TRBD1 matches at 8 bases. The length of the CDR3 is 18 residues. Losses at the gene ends were 5 bases for V and 0 bases for J; bases not matched to a gene: 11. In germline, CDR1 is SEHNR, CDR2 FQNEAQ (reference sequence). The CDR3 coding sequence is TGTGCCAGCAGCCCCAGGATTGGACAGGGCGCAACTAATGAAAAACTGTTTTTT. Translated, it gives CASSPRIGQGATNEKLFF.

The CDR3 coding sequence is TGTGCCAGCAGGGCACAGGGGGCGGTTGGCTACACCTTC. It translates to CASRAQGAVGYTF. The V and J genes are TRBV6-5 and TRBJ1-2, with 9 bases lining up with TRBD1. The V and J ends lost 6 bases and 7 bases, in that order; junction bases with no gene match: 6. CDR3 length equals 13 residues. Germline CDR1 reads MNHEY; CDR2 reads SVGAGI.

V and J are TRBV18 and TRBJ2-2; 9 positions match TRBD2. J gave up 2 bases and V 9 bases, and 7 bases lay outside the gene matches. The CDR3 covers 15 residues. Germline V gene data show CDR1 as KGHSH and CDR2 as LQKENI. CDR3 in amino acids: CASLAGLRNTGELFF. DNA for the CDR3: TGTGCCAGTCTAGCGGGGCTAAGAAACACCGGGGAGCTGTTTTTT.

The V and J genes are TRBV10-3 and TRBJ1-1, with 7 nucleotides matching TRBD1. The V gene's germline CDR1 is ENHRY and CDR2 SYGVKD. V was clipped by 6 bases and J by 0 bases; unmatched bases: 4. The CDR3 covers 14 residues. Here the CDR3 DNA reads TGTGCCATCAGGACAGGGTCCCTGAACACTGAAGCTTTCTTT. This gives the protein CAIRTGSLNTEAFF.

The count of this clone is one. The V and J genes are TRBV7-2 and TRBJ2-2; D is perhaps TRBD2 (5 bases). Trimming took 4 bases from V and 3 from J, leaving 15 bases between them. This CDR3 is built from 16 residues. The germline CDR1 and CDR2 sequences are SGHTA and FQGNSA. The CDR3 here is CASSSSPGWDTGELFF. The CDR3 DNA sequence: TGTGCCAGCAGCTCCTCACCGGGGTGGGACACCGGGGAGCTGTTTTTT.

This clone was recorded a few times. The V gene is TRBV10-2, the J gene TRBJ1-2; D is uncertain. The V and J ends lost 2 bases and 3 bases respectively, with 7 bases between them. From germline, CDR1 is WSHSY and CDR2 SAAADI. The CDR3 totals 13 residues. This chain's CDR3 is CASSEKRDYGYTF. In DNA, the CDR3 is TGCGCCAGCAGTGAGAAGAGGGACTATGGCTACACCTTC.